The 12 T cell receptor beta chains presented below share a single source sample, sequenced in a study of identical twins. TCRdb fed the 5' RACE reads into MiXCR, producing one record per CDR3 protein. The sample records approximately 1.8 million distinct CDR3 sequences, around 33% being singletons. What was sequenced was cord blood. These receptors all come from a newborn girl in good health.

The CDR3 region has the DNA TGTGCCATCGCCGCGACGTCAGATCAGCCCCAGCATTTT. Amino acid sequence: CAIAATSDQPQHF. The chain links TRBV10-3 to TRBJ1-5, with D hard to call. CDR1 is ENHRY, CDR2 SYGVKD, per germline. The CDR3 sequence is 13 residues long. Trimming pared 8 bases from V and 5 bases from J, leaving 13 bases between.

CDR3 in amino acids: CSARDQGGPNTEAFF. The CDR3 DNA reads TGCAGTGCTAGGGACCAAGGGGGCCCGAACACTGAAGCTTTCTTT. V usage is TRBV20-1 and J usage is TRBJ1-1; 7 bases map to TRBD1. Germline V lookup: CDR1 DFQATT, CDR2 SNEGSKA (reference sequence). CDR3 size: 15 residues. The junction had 8 bases not matched to a gene; V was cut back by 3 bases and J by 1 base.

This clonotype has a handful of counts. This rearrangement joins TRBV6-5 to TRBJ2-1, with TRBD1 identical over 11 bases. CDR3 length: 13 amino acids. Losses at the gene ends were 8 bases for V and 6 bases for J; bases not matched to a gene: 3. Germline lookup yields CDR1 MNHEY and CDR2 SVGAGI. The chain's CDR3 is CASFGTGGNEQFF. For the CDR3, the DNA is TGTGCCAGCTTCGGGACAGGGGGCAATGAGCAGTTCTTC.

This clonotype was seen only once. The rearrangement uses TRBV6-6 and TRBJ2-2; weak D call: TRBD2 (5 bases). Germline V gene sequence: CDR1 MNHNY, CDR2 SVGAGI (reference sequence). CDR3 length: 15 amino acids. Trimming cost V 5 bases and J 4 bases, with 14 bases left between them. CDR3 sequence: CASSAAERITGELFF. In DNA form, the CDR3 reads TGTGCCAGCAGTGCGGCGGAGCGGATCACCGGGGAGCTGTTTTTT.

This chain uses TRBV20-1 with TRBJ2-3; D gene uncertain. The CDR3 length is 14 residues. Trimming stripped 4 bases from V and 0 bases from J, with 11 bases between. Germline V gene lookup returns CDR1 DFQATT and CDR2 SNEGSKA (reference sequence). In DNA, the CDR3 is TGCAGTGCTACCGGAGAAGGAAGCACAGATACGCAGTATTTT. Its translation is CSATGEGSTDTQYF.

The chain uses TRBV5-1 and TRBJ2-1, with 13 bases lining up with TRBD2. J gave up 8 bases and V 1 base, and 0 bases lay outside the gene matches. The CDR3 sequence is 14 residues long. The V gene's germline CDR1 is SGHRS and CDR2 YFSETQ. CDR3: CASSLTSGRDEQFF. The CDR3 coding sequence is TGCGCCAGCAGCTTGACTAGCGGGAGGGATGAGCAGTTCTTC.

This clonotype was observed many times. V gene TRBV24-1 combines with J gene TRBJ2-5; D is possibly TRBD2 (6 bases). Germline V gives CDR1 KGHDR, CDR2 SFDVKD. Trimming pared 5 bases from V and 4 bases from J, leaving 10 bases between. This CDR3 has 13 residues. This CDR3 is CATSGLEGETQYF. The CDR3, as DNA: TGTGCCACCAGTGGACTAGAAGGAGAGACCCAGTACTTC.

This clonotype was counted only a few times. V is TRBV20-1 and J is TRBJ2-3; no reliable D call. CDR3 size: 14 residues. Germline lookup yields CDR1 DFQATT and CDR2 SNEGSKA (reference sequence). Trimming cost V 0 bases and J 0 bases, with 7 bases left between them. CDR3 nucleotides: TGCAGTGCTAGAGATTCCAAGAGCACAGATACGCAGTATTTT. It specifies CSARDSKSTDTQYF.

The rearrangement links TRBV6-1 to TRBJ2-1, with 7 bases aligning to TRBD2. CDR3 length equals 14 residues. V lost 4 bases, J lost 3 bases, and 3 bases stayed unmatched. CDR1 MNHNS and CDR2 SASEGT come from the germline V gene. This CDR3 reads CASSGAGHYNEQFF. The CDR3 DNA is TGTGCCAGCAGTGGAGCGGGGCACTACAATGAGCAGTTCTTC.

This clonotype was recorded once. The chain recombines TRBV25-1 with TRBJ2-2, with 7 bases aligning to TRBD2. The CDR3 covers 14 residues. Germline V gives CDR1 MGHDK, CDR2 SYGVNS. Unmatched junction bases numbered 6, after V lost 4 bases and J lost 7 bases. CDR3 in DNA: TGTGCCAGCAGTGGCTTCCCGGGGGGCGGGGAGCTGTTTTTT. Translated, it gives CASSGFPGGGELFF.

This clonotype was seen a few times. The genes are TRBV29-1 and TRBJ2-1; D not resolved. CDR3 size: 14 residues. V was shortened by 3 bases and J by 0 bases, with 9 bases between the two germline ends. Looked up from germline, CDR1 is SQVTM and CDR2 is ANQGSEA. The CDR3: CSVDTLNSYNEQFF. The CDR3 DNA follows: TGCAGCGTTGATACACTTAACTCCTACAATGAGCAGTTCTTC.

This clonotype was seen more than once but under ten times. V and J are TRBV27 and TRBJ1-2, with a weak D call TRBD1 (6 bases). The germline gives CDR1 MNHEY, CDR2 SMNVEV (reference sequence). The CDR3 extends over 15 amino acids. V was shortened by 1 base and J by 2 bases, with 11 bases between the two germline ends. This CDR3 reads CASSLYPGTNYGYTF. The CDR3 bases are TGTGCCAGCAGTTTATATCCAGGGACAAACTATGGCTACACCTTC.